This TCR beta chain was retrieved from a study of blood T cells in healthy people across ages (dated by TCRdb to about 2015). Regarding the research as a whole: In model experiments, template switching captured roughly one uniquely barcoded TCR beta cDNA molecule for every two T cells. Using the same blood draw, the study looked at two additional independent replicas of 1 million unique cDNA reads for two donors, one aged 18 to 29 and the other aged 80 or older. To track age-related changes in TCR beta repertoire diversity, the study relied on deep sequencing normalized with unique cDNA molecular identifiers. To avoid experimental bias, donors of different ages were spread randomly across the sequencing lanes. The donors were divided into four age groups: young (average around 16 years), middle-aged (about 39), aged (about 61) and long-lived (more than 75). The paper as a whole reports these results and caveats: Estimates of total diversity from one million sequenced T cells were regarded as lower bounds and underestimates. The long-lived group showed more naive CD4+ T cells, fewer expanded clones and increased TCR diversity than the aged group, suggesting age selection. Because the CMV infection status of the donors was unknown, age-related changes in expanded clonotypes may potentially have been confounded. Observed TCR beta diversity correlated strongly with the percentage of naive T cells measured by flow cytometry. Observed TCR beta diversity per million T cells fell roughly linearly with age, and a significant reduction was already apparent by age around 44. Bulk unsorted PBMC profiling prevented conclusive comparison of naive and antigen-experienced compartments.

The donors were under 40 Caucasian individuals from Russia, aged roughly 6 to 100 years, who were systemically healthy. Each donor gave 8.5 to 10 milliliters of peripheral blood, collected into EDTA-treated Vacutainer tubes. Ficoll-Paque density-gradient centrifugation was used to isolate PBMCs, with at least 7 million per sample. Trizol reagent was used to extract total RNA from the PBMCs, yielding at least 6 micrograms per sample. For every donor, an aliquot of PBMCs went through flow cytometry to measure the percentages of naive CD45RAhigh/CD27high T cells. Receptor amplification or capture employed 5' RACE. TCRdb names Illumina HiSeq 2500 as the instrument used. A second PCR of roughly 7 to 12 cycles was run with a J-beta primer mix and a sample-barcoded 5' primer. A unique molecular identifier was introduced onto each TCR beta cDNA molecule by a template-switch 5' adaptor carrying 12 random nucleotides. Each sample yielded at least 3 million CDR3-containing paired-end reads. First-strand cDNA was synthesized from all RNA with the Mint cDNA synthesis kit, primed by a TRBC-specific oligonucleotide. All cDNA was treated with uracil-DNA glycosylase and then went through a first 18-cycle PCR with the universal primers M1SS and BC2_uni_R. The original pipeline was this. For normalization, 1 million high-quality reads were randomly selected from each sample, with every read carrying a distinct molecular identifier. Reads with shared molecular identifiers were discarded instead of being binned into consensus sequences. MiTCR, run with a Q25 quality threshold and the strictest error-elimination algorithm, handled CDR3 identification, clonotype clustering and error correction. A nonparametric unseen species model with Euler transformation was used to estimate a lower bound on total TCR beta diversity. TCRdb handled the public reads itself, with Q25 trimming in fastp and clone calling in MiXCR, and kept productive beta chains. CDR3 protein duplicates are merged, each entry listing the most common genes and DNA. TCRdb's processing, not the authors', yielded these V and J calls. The table for this sample lists approximately 810,000 distinct CDR3 sequences; about 30% of them were counted only once. The ten largest clonotypes hold around 15% of the sample.

Reading from cysteine to phenylalanine, the CDR3 counts 12 amino acids. Of the read, only the CDR3 DNA is kept; its 36 bases are in frame from base 1. The germline V gene (reference sequence) specifies DFQATT as CDR1 and SNEGSKA as CDR2. V and J lose 0 bases and 13 bases, and a span of 15 bases separates them. As for this clonotype: Its target antigen remains unknown. A read error is possible here, since a much larger clone lies one base away.

This sequence uses TRBV20-1 and TRBJ2-5; the D gene could be either TRBD1 or TRBD2, each agreeing at 6 bases. The TCR sequence derives from a woman older than 75 in good health. Sequences were obtained from blood. In nucleotide form, the sequence is TGCAGTGCTAGAGACCGGGGGCTAGTCTCGTACTTC. This codes for CSARDRGLVSYF.